This T cell receptor beta chain was observed in a study of T cell responses to AZD1222 COVID-19 vaccine (dated by TCRdb to about 2021). For the study in its entirety: AZD1222 recipients given second doses at about 4 weeks or at about 12 weeks were pooled, since spike-specific TCR depth and breadth were not found to differ between the two schedules. A total of 230 to 250 trial participants underwent TCR sequencing, of whom 207 had received two doses of AZD1222 and some 26 had received two doses of the MenACWY control vaccine. Trial participants were enrolled into age subgroups of 18-55, 56-69 and 70-plus years, which contained about 160, 30 and 59 TCR-sequenced participants, respectively.

The time point label on this specimen signifies: baseline before first vaccination. Vaccinee samples came from UK trials COV001 and COV002, including a single-blind randomized controlled phase 2/3 trial of AZD1222 (ChAdOx1 nCoV-19) in healthy adults. For TCRbeta chain sequencing, PBMC samples from trial participants were taken at day 0 and at day 28 after the second dose. The CDR3 regions of human TCRbeta chains were analyzed by immunosequencing. In the paper's pipeline: Repertoire TCRs were checked for matches against a reference library of SARS-CoV-2-specific TCRs that had been generated using the MIRA antigen-specificity platform. Breadth was defined as the fraction of unique TCRs that were SARS-CoV-2-associated. Depth was defined as the fraction of total T cells that were SARS-CoV-2-associated. Using the MIRA data, each spike-specific TCR was assigned both to the spike region to which the TCR was reactive and to a CD4 or CD8 class. Log10-transformed breadth and depth values were compared by one-way ANOVA with Sidak's multiple comparisons tests. TCRdb limited this immuneACCESS table to in-frame rearrangements with V and J called. A share of clones is missing; checked studies link under half to unresolved V genes, and the rest is unexplained. V, J and clone size derive from that table, while D and trimming were established from the DNA sequence. The sample table shows approximately 150,000 clones, and under 95% are seen once. The top ten clonotypes cover approximately 4% of the sample.

The germline V gene gives CDR1 as MGHRA and CDR2 as YSYEKL. The trim is 0 bases for V and 4 bases for J, with a gap of 16 bases between the germline ends. The CDR3 measures 17 amino acids from cysteine to phenylalanine. CDR3 DNA only is kept here, 51 bases in frame from base 1. As for this clone: No cognate antigen has been identified for it. Base qualities are not at hand, and no much larger clone is one base apart.

Points the paper makes about the study in general: Reportedly, close to half of the unique spike-specific TCRs recognized epitopes lying outside the regions that are mutated in the B.1.351 and B.1.1.7 variants. Because no day 14 peak-response samples were available, the repertoires could be characterized only after the peak T cell response. Only a handful of AZD1222 recipients were SARS-CoV-2 seropositive at baseline, limiting conclusions about previously exposed vaccinees. After two AZD1222 doses, spike-specific TCR breadth and depth were significantly higher than at day 0 and than in MenACWY recipients. Participants were mostly white British and included more females than males, and it was suggested by the authors that clonal diversity may have been underestimated. The 56-69-year group was small, and its depth increase did not reach significance, likely because of low power. CD4 TCRs associated with the vaccine covered the entire spike protein, and the dominant responses were in regions 160-218 and 743-854.

The sequence came from an adult in good health. The chain employs TRBV4-1 and TRBJ1-3, with an unclear D gene assignment. Sequencing was performed on peripheral blood, taken on day 0 of AZD1222 vaccination. CDR3 reads: CASSQELTLSRGNTIYF. DNA sequence: TGCGCCAGCAGCCAAGAATTGACTCTTTCAAGGGGAAACACCATATATTTT.